This TCR beta chain stems from a study of blood T cell repertoires in COVID-19. Study-wide background: Samples representing acute and convalescent COVID-19 were sourced from the United States, Italy and Spain. T cells, B-cell-depleted T cells, or PBMCs supplied cDNA or gDNA.

The CDR3 runs 14 residues. Germline CDR1 is SGHRS and CDR2 is YFSETQ. V gave up 0 bases and J gave up 2 bases, with 9 bases separating them. Sequencing used immunoSEQ multiplex PCR; TCRdb keeps in-frame clones, though not all of them. The repertoire holds about 78,000 clones, with around nine tenths as singletons. This receptor was obtained from a woman over 75 with active or convalescent COVID-19. V and J are TRBV5-1 and TRBJ2-7; D unresolved. The sequenced sample consisted of peripheral blood. The CDR3 bases are TGCGCCAGCAGCTTGGCCGATCCAGCCTACGAGCAGTACTTC. Protein sequence: CASSLADPAYEQYF.